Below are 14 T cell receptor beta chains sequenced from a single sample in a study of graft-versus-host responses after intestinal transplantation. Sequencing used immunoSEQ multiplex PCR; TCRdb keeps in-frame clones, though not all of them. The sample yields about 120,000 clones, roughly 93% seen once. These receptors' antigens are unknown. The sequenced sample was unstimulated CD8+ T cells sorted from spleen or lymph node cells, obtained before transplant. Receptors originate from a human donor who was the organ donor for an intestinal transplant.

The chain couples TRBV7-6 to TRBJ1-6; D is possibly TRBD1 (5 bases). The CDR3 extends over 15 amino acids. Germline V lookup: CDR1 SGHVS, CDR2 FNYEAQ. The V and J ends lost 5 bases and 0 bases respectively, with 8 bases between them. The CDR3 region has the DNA TGTGCCAGCAGCATTGACAGCTCCTATAATTCACCCCTCCACTTT. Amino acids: CASSIDSSYNSPLHF.

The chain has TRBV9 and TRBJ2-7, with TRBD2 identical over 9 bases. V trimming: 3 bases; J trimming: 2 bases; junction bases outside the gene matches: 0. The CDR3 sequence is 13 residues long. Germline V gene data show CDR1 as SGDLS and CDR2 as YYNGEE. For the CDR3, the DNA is TGTGCCAGCAGCGGGACTAGCGCCTACGAGCAGTACTTC. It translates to CASSGTSAYEQYF. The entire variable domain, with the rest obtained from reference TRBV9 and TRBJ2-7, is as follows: DSGVTQTPKHLITATGQRVTLRCSPRSGDLSVYWYQQSLDQGLQFLIQYYNGEERAKGNILERFSAQQFPDLHSELNLSSLELGDSALYFCASSGTSAYEQYFGPGTRLTVT.

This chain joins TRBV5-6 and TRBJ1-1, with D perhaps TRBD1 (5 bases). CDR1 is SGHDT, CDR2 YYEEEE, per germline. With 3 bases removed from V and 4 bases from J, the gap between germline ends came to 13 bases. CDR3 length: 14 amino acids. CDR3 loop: CASSWGVEGTEAFF. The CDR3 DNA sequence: TGTGCCAGCAGCTGGGGGGTGGAGGGCACTGAAGCTTTCTTT.

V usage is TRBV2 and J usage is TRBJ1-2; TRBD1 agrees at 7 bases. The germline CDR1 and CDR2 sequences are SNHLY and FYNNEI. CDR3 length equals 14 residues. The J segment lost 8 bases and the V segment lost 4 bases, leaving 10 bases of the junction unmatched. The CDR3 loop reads CASSGLGGLLGYTF. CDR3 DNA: TGTGCCAGCAGTGGTTTAGGGGGCCTCCTAGGCTACACCTTC.

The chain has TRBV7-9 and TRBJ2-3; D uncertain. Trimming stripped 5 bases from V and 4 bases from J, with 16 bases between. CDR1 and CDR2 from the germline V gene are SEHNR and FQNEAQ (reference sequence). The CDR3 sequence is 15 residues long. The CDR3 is CASSPPTSPADTQYF. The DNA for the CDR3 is TGTGCCAGCAGCCCCCCGACCTCTCCAGCAGATACGCAGTATTTT.

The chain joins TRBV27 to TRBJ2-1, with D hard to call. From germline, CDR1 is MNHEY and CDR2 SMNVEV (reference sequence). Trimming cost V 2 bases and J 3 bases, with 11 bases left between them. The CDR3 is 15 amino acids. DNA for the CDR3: TGTGCCAGCAGTTTAACCGGAGAGTACTACAATGAGCAGTTCTTC. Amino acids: CASSLTGEYYNEQFF.

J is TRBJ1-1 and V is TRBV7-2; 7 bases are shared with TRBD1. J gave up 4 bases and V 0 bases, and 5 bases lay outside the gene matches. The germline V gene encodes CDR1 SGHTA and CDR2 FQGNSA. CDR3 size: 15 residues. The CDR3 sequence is CASSLARYRGTEAFF. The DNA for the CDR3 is TGTGCCAGCAGCTTAGCGAGGTACAGGGGCACTGAAGCTTTCTTT.

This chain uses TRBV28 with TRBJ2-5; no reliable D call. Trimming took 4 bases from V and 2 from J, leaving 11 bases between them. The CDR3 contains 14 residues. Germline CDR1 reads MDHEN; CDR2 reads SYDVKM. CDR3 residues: CASSSLDGQETQYF. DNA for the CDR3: TGTGCCAGCAGTTCCCTCGACGGTCAAGAGACCCAGTACTTC.

CDR3 sequence (DNA): TGCGCCAGCAGCCAAGAACGGGGTCGGGGCACCGGGGAGCTGTTTTTT. Translated, it gives CASSQERGRGTGELFF. The V call is TRBV4-1, the J call TRBJ2-2, with D tentatively TRBD2 (5 bases). This CDR3 is 16 amino acids long. The V gene lost 0 bases and the J gene lost 4 bases, with 12 bases spanning the gap. Germline CDR1 and CDR2: MGHRA and YSYEKL.

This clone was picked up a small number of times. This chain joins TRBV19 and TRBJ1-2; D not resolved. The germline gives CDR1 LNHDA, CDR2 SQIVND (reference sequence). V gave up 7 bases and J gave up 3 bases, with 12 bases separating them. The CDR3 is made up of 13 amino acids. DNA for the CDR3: TGTGCCAGTAAACCAGACGAGGACTATGGCTACACCTTC. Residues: CASKPDEDYGYTF. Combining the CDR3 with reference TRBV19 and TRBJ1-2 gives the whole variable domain DGGITQSPKYLFRKEGQNVTLSCEQNLNHDAMYWYRQDPGQGLRLIYYSQIVNDFQKGDIAEGYSVSREKKESFPLTVTSAQKNPTAFYLCASKPDEDYGYTFGSGTRLTVV.

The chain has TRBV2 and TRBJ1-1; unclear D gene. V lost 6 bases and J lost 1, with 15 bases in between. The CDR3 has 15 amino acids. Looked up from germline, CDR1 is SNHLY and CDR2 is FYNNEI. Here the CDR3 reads CASRRGWRRNTEAFF. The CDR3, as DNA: TGTGCCAGCAGGAGAGGGTGGAGGAGGAACACTGAAGCTTTCTTT.

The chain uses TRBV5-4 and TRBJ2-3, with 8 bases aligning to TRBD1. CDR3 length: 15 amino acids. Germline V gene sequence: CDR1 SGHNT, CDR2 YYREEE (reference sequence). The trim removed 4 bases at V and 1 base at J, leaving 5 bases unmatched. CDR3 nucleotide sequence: TGTGCCAGCAGCCCGCCGGGACAGGGCACAGATACGCAGTATTTT. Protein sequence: CASSPPGQGTDTQYF.

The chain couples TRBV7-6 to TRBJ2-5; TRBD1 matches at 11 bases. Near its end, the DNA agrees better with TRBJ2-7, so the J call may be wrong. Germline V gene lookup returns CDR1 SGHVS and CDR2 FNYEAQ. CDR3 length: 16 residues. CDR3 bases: TGTGCCAGCAGCTTAGTGGCCGGGACAGGGGGCTACGAGCAGTACTTC. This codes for CASSLVAGTGGYEQYF.

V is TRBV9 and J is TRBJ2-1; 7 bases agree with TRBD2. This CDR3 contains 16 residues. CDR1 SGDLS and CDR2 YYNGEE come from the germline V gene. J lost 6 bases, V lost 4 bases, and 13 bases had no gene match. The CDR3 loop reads CASSLHWDYPPNEQFF. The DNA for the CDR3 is TGTGCCAGCAGCCTCCATTGGGACTACCCTCCCAATGAGCAGTTCTTC.